This T cell receptor beta chain was documented in a study of T cells in Graves' hyperthyroidism and ophthalmopathy. This clonotype appeared a few times. Germline V gene data show CDR1 as ENHRY and CDR2 as SYGVKD. The V and J ends lost 4 bases and 0 bases respectively, with 9 bases between them. This CDR3 contains 14 residues. There were TCR beta CDR3 regions amplified from RNA transcripts. First-round RT-PCR targeting the TCR CDR3 was performed with the HTBI primer set. TCRdb independently ran MiXCR on the multiplex PCR reads; one entry per CDR3 protein. The sample consists of around 210,000 distinct CDR3 sequences, less than 20% of them appearing once.

The V gene is TRBV10-3, the J gene TRBJ1-2; no clear D gene. Sequencing input: blood. The source is a woman aged 45 to 65 with Graves' hyperthyroidism. The CDR3 DNA is TGTGCCATCAGTGGGACGTCAGCTAACTATGGCTACACCTTC. Amino acid sequence: CAISGTSANYGYTF.